A single sample is the source of the 5 T cell receptor beta chains below, sequenced in a study of CD8 T cells in Susac syndrome. Random hexamers were used to reverse transcribe roughly 0.45 to 1 ug of RNA. In TCRdb, the immunoSEQ multiplex PCR reads were re-called with MiXCR into one record per CDR3 protein. The data contain over 120,000 distinct CDR3 sequences, approximately 95% of them singletons. The sample taken for sequencing was CD4+ T cells from PBMCs. These receptors originate from a human donor with Susac syndrome.

The chain employs TRBV9 and TRBJ2-5; 7 bases are shared with TRBD2. Germline lookup yields CDR1 SGDLS and CDR2 YYNGEE. V shed 2 bases and J 5 bases; nucleotides not matched to a gene: 9. This CDR3 has 15 amino acids. The CDR3 is CASSVGGRMGETQYF. Here the CDR3 DNA reads TGTGCCAGCAGCGTGGGCGGGAGAATGGGGGAGACCCAGTACTTC.

This rearrangement joins TRBV7-9 to TRBJ2-1; D possibly matches TRBD1 or TRBD2 (5 bases each). The CDR3 is 16 amino acids. Germline-derived CDR1 and CDR2 are SEHNR and FQNEAQ (reference sequence). V was cut by 5 bases and J by 1 base, with 15 bases left in between. CDR3 loop: CASSPSRWGSYNEQFF. The CDR3 nucleotides read TGTGCCAGCAGCCCTTCGAGATGGGGGTCCTACAATGAGCAGTTCTTC.

The rearrangement uses TRBV20-1 and TRBJ2-2; weak D call: TRBD2 (5 bases). Deletions cut 7 bases from V and 4 bases from J, with 13 bases between. Germline assignment: CDR1 DFQATT and CDR2 SNEGSKA (reference sequence). The CDR3 runs to 13 residues. In DNA form, the CDR3 reads TGCAGTGGAAGAGCGGATCTCACCGGGGAGCTGTTTTTT. This codes for CSGRADLTGELFF.

This clonotype has a handful of counts. The chain uses TRBV29-1 and TRBJ2-7, with TRBD1 matching 7 bases. V lost 4 bases, J lost 3 bases, and 6 bases stayed unmatched. The CDR3 consists of 13 residues. CDR1 and CDR2 from the germline V gene are SQVTM and ANQGSEA. CDR3 DNA sequence: TGCAGCGTTGGAAGGACAGGAAGCTACGAGCAGTACTTC. Protein product: CSVGRTGSYEQYF.

The chain couples TRBV10-3 to TRBJ2-7; TRBD1 matches at 9 bases. This CDR3 is built from 13 residues. V lost 10 bases to trimming and J lost 1 base; unmatched junction nucleotides: 5. Looked up from germline, CDR1 is ENHRY and CDR2 is SYGVKD. Here the CDR3 reads CASGTGRSYEQYF. In DNA, the CDR3 is TGTGCCAGCGGGACAGGGAGGTCCTACGAGCAGTACTTC.